The 16 T cell receptor beta chains below were found in one sample sequenced in a study of vaccination effects on CD4 cells after COVID-19. Following a roughly 11-day culture, CD4+ T cells were purified. According to PCR results, the person was infected with SARS-CoV-2 between March and December 2020. Everyone in the study got two shots of either the BNT162b2 or mRNA-1273 vaccine. The antigens these receptors bind are not known. Measured with immunoSEQ multiplex PCR; TCRdb has only the in-frame clones, and not every one. Altogether roughly 35,000 clones are present, around 74% being singletons, with the ten largest covering under 8%. This sample comprised CD4+ T cells from PBMCs cultured without peptide, obtained after COVID-19 vaccination. Receptors were obtained from a human donor who had a prior SARS-CoV-2 infection.

The chain uses TRBV6-1 and TRBJ2-7; 9 positions match TRBD1. Germline V CDR1 and CDR2: MNHNS, SASEGT. V gave up 2 bases and J gave up 1 base; unmatched junction bases: 3. This CDR3 region has 15 residues. CDR3 sequence (DNA): TGTGCCAGCAGTGAAAAAGGGACAGGGTCCTACGAGCAGTACTTC. Protein product: CASSEKGTGSYEQYF.

The V gene is TRBV2, the J gene TRBJ2-1; D is possibly TRBD1 (5 bases). Germline CDR1 reads SNHLY; CDR2 reads FYNNEI. The ends were cut back, 5 bases at V and 5 bases at J, with 10 bases in the middle. This CDR3 spans 13 amino acids. The CDR3 protein is CASSLTADNEQFF. The CDR3 bases are TGTGCCAGCAGTTTGACAGCCGACAATGAGCAGTTCTTC.

V and J are TRBV5-1 and TRBJ2-5; perhaps TRBD1 as D (5 bases). The V end lost 4 bases, the J end lost 3 bases, and 13 bases lay between the germline ends. The CDR3 loop spans 14 amino acids. CDR1 is SGHRS, CDR2 YFSETQ, per germline. This CDR3 is CASSHGQVKETQYF. CDR3 sequence (DNA): TGCGCCAGCAGCCATGGACAAGTCAAAGAGACCCAGTACTTC.

This clone was observed a few times. J is TRBJ1-2 and V is TRBV7-9, with D tentatively TRBD1 (5 bases). With 3 bases removed from V and 7 bases from J, the gap between germline ends came to 15 bases. CDR3 length: 14 amino acids. The germline gives CDR1 SEHNR, CDR2 FQNEAQ (reference sequence). DNA for the CDR3: TGTGCCAGCAGCTTGGGGGGGATTTTATTTGGCTACACCTTC. This sequence encodes CASSLGGILFGYTF.

The V gene is TRBV7-3, the J gene TRBJ2-1, with 12 bases fitting TRBD2. Trimming cost V 5 bases and J 11 bases; bases outside gene matches: 10. The CDR3 runs 15 residues. The V gene's germline CDR1 is SGHTA and CDR2 FQGTGA. DNA for the CDR3: TGTGCCAGCAGCCCCAGACTAGCGGGAGCCCCGAAGCAGTTCTTC. Translation: CASSPRLAGAPKQFF.

The chain combines TRBV6-5 with TRBJ2-3; 9 bases are a match to TRBD1. The CDR3 runs to 13 residues. V was pared by 7 bases and J by 6 bases, with 5 bases of the junction left unmatched. Germline values: CDR1 MNHEY, CDR2 SVGAGI. The CDR3 DNA follows: TGTGCCAGCAACCCGACAGGGGGTGATACGCAGTATTTT. It yields the protein CASNPTGGDTQYF.

V and J are TRBV19 and TRBJ2-3, with D tentatively TRBD1 or TRBD2 (5 bases each). The CDR3 sequence is 17 residues long. V was clipped by 4 bases and J by 5 bases, with 22 bases between them. Per the germline V gene, CDR1 is LNHDA and CDR2 is SQIVND (reference sequence). CDR3 nucleotides: TGTGCCAGTAGTAGCCGAGGGTGGCAGGGAACGAGAGATACGCAGTATTTT. It is translated as CASSSRGWQGTRDTQYF.

This clone was counted only a few times. The gene calls are TRBV2 and TRBJ1-5; unclear D gene. This CDR3 has 14 residues. Looked up from germline, CDR1 is SNHLY and CDR2 is FYNNEI. V lost 2 bases and J lost 10, with 15 bases in between. The CDR3 reads CASSEFTRDDPQHF. The CDR3 bases are TGTGCCAGCAGTGAATTCACACGAGATGATCCCCAGCATTTT.

V and J are TRBV18 and TRBJ1-3; D call uncertain. The CDR3 runs to 12 residues. V lost 5 bases, J lost 6 bases, and 8 bases lay in between. Germline V gene data show CDR1 as KGHSH and CDR2 as LQKENI. The CDR3 spells CASSYYENTIYF. The CDR3 nucleotides are TGTGCCAGCTCATACTACGAAAACACCATATATTTT.

This clone was picked up one time. The chain couples TRBV4-1 to TRBJ2-5; the match to TRBD2 covers 8 bases. This CDR3 comprises 16 residues. After removal of 0 bases from V and 5 bases from J, the junction contained 8 bases not matched to a gene. Germline-derived CDR1 and CDR2 are MGHRA and YSYEKL. CDR3 in DNA: TGCGCCAGCAGCCAAGATAAAAGCGGGGGTGGCGAGACCCAGTACTTC. Translated, it gives CASSQDKSGGGETQYF.

This rearrangement joins TRBV19 to TRBJ2-5; 11 bases line up with TRBD2. J was trimmed by 5 bases and V by 3 bases; bases with no gene match: 5. The germline gives CDR1 LNHDA, CDR2 SQIVND (reference sequence). This CDR3 comprises 15 residues. CDR3 protein: CASSIGTSGGETQYF. Here the CDR3 DNA reads TGTGCCAGTAGTATCGGGACTAGCGGTGGGGAGACCCAGTACTTC.

The chain employs TRBV5-1 and TRBJ2-3; 7 positions match TRBD1. With 3 bases clipped from V and 6 bases from J, the junction kept 10 bases outside the gene matches. The CDR3 is 15 residues long. CDR1 is SGHRS and CDR2 is YFSETQ in the germline V gene. The CDR3: CASSSGTATFDTQYF. CDR3 sequence (DNA): TGCGCCAGCAGCTCCGGGACAGCTACGTTCGATACGCAGTATTTT.

The CDR3 here is CASSLLDRFRADYEQYF. The CDR3 DNA follows: TGTGCCAGCAGCTTACTAGACAGATTCAGAGCTGACTACGAGCAGTACTTC. The V gene is TRBV11-3, the J gene TRBJ2-7, with TRBD1 as a possible D gene (5 bases). Germline loops: CDR1 SGHNT, CDR2 YENEEA. With 2 bases removed from V and 3 bases from J, the gap between germline ends came to 20 bases. CDR3 size: 17 residues.

This clone was seen more than once but under ten times. The J gene is TRBJ1-3, the V gene TRBV19; no reliable D call. The CDR3 totals 14 residues. Trimming took off 5 bases at V and 4 bases at J, with 12 bases between the two ends. From germline, CDR1 is LNHDA and CDR2 SQIVND (reference sequence). The CDR3 bases are TGTGCCAGTAGTCTATTCTTCAGCGGAAACACCATATATTTT. This encodes CASSLFFSGNTIYF.

The genes are TRBV5-1 and TRBJ2-3, with 7 bases matching TRBD1. The germline gives CDR1 SGHRS, CDR2 YFSETQ. V lost 4 bases to trimming and J lost 4 bases; unmatched junction nucleotides: 6. This CDR3 contains 14 residues. CDR3 DNA sequence: TGCGCCAGCAGCCGACAGGGTGAAGCAGATACGCAGTATTTT. Encoded protein: CASSRQGEADTQYF. The variable domain in full, with the rest retrieved from reference TRBV5-1 and TRBJ2-3, is KAGVTQTPRYLIKTRGQQVTLSCSPISGHRSVSWYQQTPGQGLQFLFEYFSETQRNKGNFPGRFSGRQFSNSRSEMNVSTLELGDSALYLCASSRQGEADTQYFGPGTRLTVL.

The gene calls are TRBV3-1 (or the pseudogene TRBV3-2) and TRBJ2-5; a weak D match, TRBD1 (6 bases). Germline V gene data show CDR1 as LGHDT and CDR2 as YNNKEL (reference sequence). The CDR3 has 16 residues. The V end was cut by 9 bases, the J end by 1 base, with 21 bases between. CDR3: CASSDWDTTFQETQYF. The DNA of the CDR3 is TGTGCCAGTAGCGATTGGGACACCACATTCCAAGAGACCCAGTACTTC.